This entry lists 25 T cell receptor beta chains sequenced from one sample in a study of blood T cell repertoires in COVID-19. Sequenced by immunoSEQ multiplex PCR; TCRdb stores in-frame clones only, minus some. This table has approximately 200,000 clones, 65% to 85% appearing once. Sequencing was done on a sample of PBMCs or T cells enriched from blood (not recorded which). These receptors originate from a woman between 40 and 55 years old with acute COVID-19.

The chain is built from TRBV7-9 and TRBJ2-1; weak D call: TRBD2 (5 bases). This CDR3 spans 13 amino acids. The germline CDR1 and CDR2 sequences are SEHNR and FQNEAQ (reference sequence). V was cut by 5 bases and J by 3 bases, with 8 bases left in between. The CDR3 is CASSDRDYNEQFF. The CDR3 DNA reads TGTGCCAGCAGCGACCGGGACTACAATGAGCAGTTCTTC.

The V call is TRBV25-1, the J call TRBJ1-5; D remains ambiguous. Trimming removed 2 bases from V and 0 bases from J, with 5 bases in between. CDR3 size: 14 residues. Germline loops: CDR1 MGHDK, CDR2 SYGVNS. The CDR3 bases are TGTGCCAGCAGTGAAAACTATAGCAATCAGCCCCAGCATTTT. Its protein is CASSENYSNQPQHF.

The count of this clone is one. This chain connects TRBV3-1 (or the pseudogene TRBV3-2) to TRBJ2-7, with a tentative D call TRBD1 (5 bases). Germline values: CDR1 LGHDT, CDR2 YNNKEL (reference sequence). The V gene lost 1 base and the J gene lost 7 bases, with 11 bases spanning the gap. The CDR3 consists of 13 residues. The CDR3 sequence: CASSQGQGREQYF. Written as DNA, the CDR3 is TGTGCCAGCAGCCAAGGGCAGGGCCGGGAGCAGTACTTC.

The chain links TRBV4-1 to TRBJ2-1; 10 positions agree with TRBD2. V lost 4 bases and J lost 9; bases outside the gene matches: 12. The CDR3 is made up of 16 amino acids. Germline CDR1 reads MGHRA; CDR2 reads YSYEKL. The CDR3 sequence: CASSRDSSGSGSEQFF. CDR3 bases: TGCGCCAGCAGCCGCGACTCTAGCGGGAGTGGGAGTGAGCAGTTCTTC.

This clone was seen only a few times. The chain uses TRBV10-3 and TRBJ1-1; weak D call: TRBD1 (5 bases). V was clipped by 1 base and J by 1 base, with 10 bases between them. Germline V gene data show CDR1 as ENHRY and CDR2 as SYGVKD. The CDR3 has 15 residues. For the CDR3, the DNA is TGTGCCATCAGTGAGTTCGGGACTCCGAACACTGAAGCTTTCTTT. This codes for CAISEFGTPNTEAFF.

This chain links TRBV28 with TRBJ1-2; weak D call: TRBD1 (5 bases). This CDR3 is 15 amino acids long. Trimming took 5 bases from V and 1 from J, leaving 14 bases between them. Looked up from germline, CDR1 is MDHEN and CDR2 is SYDVKM. CDR3 sequence reads: CASSQPGHLNYGYTF. The CDR3 region has the DNA TGTGCCAGCAGTCAACCAGGACACCTTAACTATGGCTACACCTTC.

V gene TRBV6-5 combines with J gene TRBJ1-4, with D uncertain. Germline V gene sequence: CDR1 MNHEY, CDR2 SVGAGI. V lost 5 bases, J lost 7 bases, and 11 bases lay in between. The CDR3 spans 13 residues. This CDR3 is CASSPLGREKLFF. The CDR3 region has the DNA TGTGCCAGCAGTCCACTAGGACGTGAAAAACTGTTTTTT.

This chain joins TRBV5-1 and TRBJ1-2, with unresolved D. The CDR3 totals 12 residues. CDR1 and CDR2 (germline): SGHRS, YFSETQ. The germline V and J ends were trimmed by 0 bases and 8 bases, with 8 bases remaining between them. CDR3 coding DNA: TGCGCCAGCAGCTTGGCACGGCGGGGCTACACCTTC. Its protein is CASSLARRGYTF.

The rearrangement uses TRBV12-3 or TRBV12-4 and TRBJ1-1; the D is unclear. With 3 bases removed from V and 4 bases from J, the gap between germline ends came to 9 bases. CDR3 length: 13 amino acids. CDR3 region: CASSFGGSTEAFF. CDR3 bases: TGTGCCAGCAGTTTCGGAGGAAGCACTGAAGCTTTCTTT.

This clone occurred once. The chain is built from TRBV7-2 and TRBJ1-2; a weak D match, TRBD1 (6 bases). The CDR3 totals 14 residues. Germline lookup yields CDR1 SGHTA and CDR2 FQGNSA. Trimming left V 5 bases short and J 6 bases short, with 16 bases between. The CDR3 sequence is CASSPGPAGDGYTF. CDR3 bases: TGTGCCAGCAGCCCCGGCCCGGCAGGGGATGGCTACACCTTC.

This clone occurred a few times. The genes are TRBV2 and TRBJ2-7; 9 bases fit TRBD2. Germline CDR1 reads SNHLY; CDR2 reads FYNNEI. This CDR3 is 19 amino acids long. Trimming took 4 bases from V and 5 from J; bases not matched to a gene: 21. The CDR3 spells CASSAWGAGLAGVPNEQYF. CDR3 nucleotide sequence: TGTGCCAGCAGTGCTTGGGGAGCCGGGTTAGCGGGAGTCCCTAACGAGCAGTACTTC.

This clone was seen just once. The chain couples TRBV28 to TRBJ2-5; TRBD1 is a possible D gene (5 bases). Germline-derived CDR1 and CDR2 are MDHEN and SYDVKM. Trimming removed 5 bases from V and 4 bases from J, with 11 bases in between. The CDR3 contains 13 residues. The CDR3, as DNA: TGTGCCAGCAGTCCCCCAGGGCCAGAGACCCAGTACTTC. Translated, it gives CASSPPGPETQYF.

The V call is TRBV9, the J call TRBJ1-5; D unclear. CDR1 and CDR2 from the germline V gene are SGDLS and YYNGEE. CDR3 length: 15 amino acids. V lost 3 bases to trimming and J lost 4 bases, with 14 bases between them. The CDR3 DNA is TGTGCCAGCAGCGCCGAGGGAGTCATTAATCAGCCCCAGCATTTT. Its protein product is CASSAEGVINQPQHF.

The CDR3 sequence: CASSPTGFEGYTF. CDR3 coding DNA: TGTGCCAGCAGTCCCACAGGGTTTGAGGGCTACACCTTC. The genes are TRBV6-5 and TRBJ1-2; a possible D gene is TRBD1 (6 bases). CDR3 length equals 13 residues. Germline V CDR1 and CDR2: MNHEY, SVGAGI. The V gene lost 5 bases and the J gene lost 8 bases, with 15 bases spanning the gap.

The V and J genes are TRBV27 and TRBJ1-1, with a possible D match to TRBD1 (6 bases). Germline V lookup: CDR1 MNHEY, CDR2 SMNVEV (reference sequence). CDR3 length: 14 residues. Trimming shortened V by 1 base and J by 1 base, and 7 bases separated the two germline ends. CDR3 DNA sequence: TGTGCCAGCAGTTTATGGGGGCAGAACACTGAAGCTTTCTTT. As protein: CASSLWGQNTEAFF.

The CDR3 loop reads CASSRTGGSTEAFF. The DNA for the CDR3 is TGTGCCAGCAGCCGTACAGGGGGCAGTACTGAAGCTTTCTTT. V is TRBV7-3 and J is TRBJ1-1, with 9 bases matching TRBD1. CDR3 length equals 14 residues. Per the germline V gene, CDR1 is SGHTA and CDR2 is FQGTGA. V shed 5 bases and J 5 bases; nucleotides not matched to a gene: 6.

The rearrangement uses TRBV6-4 and TRBJ2-3, with 9 bases matching TRBD1. The CDR3 length is 15 residues. The germline CDR1 and CDR2 sequences are MRHNA and SNTAGT. V shed 0 bases, J shed 4 bases, and the junction held 2 bases outside the gene matches. The CDR3 is CASSDSGQGSDTQYF. Here the CDR3 DNA reads TGTGCCAGCAGTGACTCGGGACAGGGTTCAGATACGCAGTATTTT.

V is TRBV2 and J is TRBJ2-5; TRBD2 matches 12 bases. Losses at the gene ends were 3 bases for V and 4 bases for J; bases not matched to a gene: 12. Germline CDR1 SNHLY, CDR2 FYNNEI. This CDR3 comprises 18 residues. CDR3 coding DNA: TGTGCCAGCAGTGATAGGTCTAGCGGGAGGGCCGTGACAGAGACCCAGTACTTC. This gives the protein CASSDRSSGRAVTETQYF. Full variable domain (rest looked up from reference TRBV2 and TRBJ2-5): EPEVTQTPSHQVTQMGQEVILRCVPISNHLYFYWYRQILGQKVEFLVSFYNNEISEKSEIFDDQFSVERPDGSNFTLKIRSTKLEDSAMYFCASSDRSSGRAVTETQYFGPGTRLLVL.

CDR3 in DNA: TGTGCCAGCAGCTCCACACGCACCGGGGAGCTGTTTTTT. This encodes CASSSTRTGELFF. This rearrangement joins TRBV11-3 to TRBJ2-2; no clear D gene. The CDR3 has 13 amino acids. V dropped 4 bases and J dropped 4 bases, with 7 bases sitting between them. CDR1 SGHNT and CDR2 YENEEA come from the germline V gene.

This chain links TRBV12-5 with TRBJ2-7; D perhaps matches TRBD1 (5 bases). CDR3 size: 20 residues. The V and J ends lost 2 bases and 0 bases respectively, with 26 bases between them. Germline CDR1 reads LGHNT; CDR2 reads FRNRAP. The CDR3: CASGLPKGLLGREYSYEQYF. DNA of the CDR3: TGTGCTAGTGGTTTGCCGAAAGGATTATTGGGCAGGGAATACTCCTACGAGCAGTACTTC.

J is TRBJ2-7 and V is TRBV5-5; TRBD1 aligns across 7 bases. V gave up 4 bases and J gave up 1 base; unmatched junction bases: 8. This CDR3 comprises 15 residues. Per the germline V gene, CDR1 is SGHKS and CDR2 is YYEKEE (reference sequence). CDR3 coding DNA: TGTGCCAGCAGCCAGACCGGGACAGCTTCCTACGAGCAGTACTTC. This sequence encodes CASSQTGTASYEQYF.

The chain's CDR3 is CASSPRGLALRETQYF. Written as DNA, the CDR3 is TGTGCCAGTAGTCCTCGGGGACTAGCACTTAGAGAGACCCAGTACTTC. The chain has TRBV19 and TRBJ2-5; TRBD2 matches at 9 bases. Losses at the gene ends were 5 bases for V and 4 bases for J; bases not matched to a gene: 11. CDR1 is LNHDA and CDR2 is SQIVND in the germline V gene (reference sequence). The CDR3 has 16 amino acids.

This chain links TRBV24-1 with TRBJ2-3; D not certain. Germline CDR1 KGHDR, CDR2 SFDVKD. The CDR3 contains 20 residues. V was trimmed by 4 bases and J by 0 bases, leaving 25 bases between them. The CDR3 region has the DNA TGTGCCACCAGTGACCCCCTCGTCGGCGGATTTCTTACTAGCACAGATACGCAGTATTTT. This encodes CATSDPLVGGFLTSTDTQYF.

CDR3 region: CASSLRGSTNRGYTF. DNA of the CDR3: TGTGCCAGCAGCTTAAGAGGCTCCACTAATCGTGGCTACACCTTC. The J gene is TRBJ1-2, the V gene TRBV7-3, with D hard to call. Germline V gene sequence: CDR1 SGHTA, CDR2 FQGTGA. The CDR3 length is 15 residues. V was trimmed by 1 base and J by 7 bases, leaving 16 bases between them. Drawing the rest from reference TRBV7-3 and TRBJ1-2, the complete variable domain is GAGVSQTPSNKVTEKGKYVELRCDPISGHTALYWYRQSLGQGPEFLIYFQGTGAADDSGLPNDRFFAVRPEGSVSTLKIQRTERGDSAVYLCASSLRGSTNRGYTFGSGTRLTVV.

V is TRBV6-5 and J is TRBJ2-7; 8 bases are shared with TRBD1. Trimming cost V 6 bases and J 3 bases; bases outside gene matches: 10. The length of the CDR3 is 15 residues. Germline CDR1 and CDR2: MNHEY and SVGAGI. The CDR3 DNA reads TGTGCCAGCAGCGAGGACAGGGACGGCGGCTACGAGCAGTACTTC. It codes for CASSEDRDGGYEQYF.